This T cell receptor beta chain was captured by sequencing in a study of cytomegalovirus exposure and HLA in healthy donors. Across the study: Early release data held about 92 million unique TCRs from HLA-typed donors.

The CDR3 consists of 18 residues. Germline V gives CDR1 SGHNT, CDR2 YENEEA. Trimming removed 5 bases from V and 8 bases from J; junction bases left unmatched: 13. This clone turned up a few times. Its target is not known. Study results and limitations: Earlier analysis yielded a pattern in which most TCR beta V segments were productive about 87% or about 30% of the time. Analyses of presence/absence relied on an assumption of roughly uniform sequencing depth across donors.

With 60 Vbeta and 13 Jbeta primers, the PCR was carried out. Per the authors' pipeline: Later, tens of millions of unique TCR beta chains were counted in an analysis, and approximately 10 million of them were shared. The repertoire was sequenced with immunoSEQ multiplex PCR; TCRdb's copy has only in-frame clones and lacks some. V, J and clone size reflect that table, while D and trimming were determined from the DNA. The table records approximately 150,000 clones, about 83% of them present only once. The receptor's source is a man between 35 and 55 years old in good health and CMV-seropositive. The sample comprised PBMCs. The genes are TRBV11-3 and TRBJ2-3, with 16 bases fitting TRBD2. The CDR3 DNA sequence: TGTGCCAGCAGCCGCGAAGGTGTCGGGACTAGCGGGAGGGGTACGCAGTATTTT. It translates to CASSREGVGTSGRGTQYF. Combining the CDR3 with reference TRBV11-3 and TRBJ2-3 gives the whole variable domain EAGVVQSPRYKIIEKKQPVAFWCNPISGHNTLYWYLQNLGQGPELLIRYENEEAVDDSQLPKDRFSAERLKGVDSTLKIQPAELGDSAVYLCASSREGVGTSGRGTQYFGPGTRLTVL.